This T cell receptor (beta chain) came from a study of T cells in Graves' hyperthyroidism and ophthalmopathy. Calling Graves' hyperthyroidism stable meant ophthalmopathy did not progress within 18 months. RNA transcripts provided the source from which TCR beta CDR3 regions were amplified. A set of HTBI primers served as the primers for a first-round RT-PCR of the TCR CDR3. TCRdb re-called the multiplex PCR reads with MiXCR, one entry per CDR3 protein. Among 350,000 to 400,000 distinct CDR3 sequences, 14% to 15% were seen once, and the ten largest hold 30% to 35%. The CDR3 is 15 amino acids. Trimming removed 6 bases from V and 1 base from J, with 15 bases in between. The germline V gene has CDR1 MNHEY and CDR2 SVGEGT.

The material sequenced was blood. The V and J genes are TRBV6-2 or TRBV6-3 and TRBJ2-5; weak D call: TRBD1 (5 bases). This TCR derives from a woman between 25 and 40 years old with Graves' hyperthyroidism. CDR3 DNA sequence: TGTGCCAGCAGCCCCGTAGGGGCTTCCCAAGAGACCCAGTACTTC. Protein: CASSPVGASQETQYF.